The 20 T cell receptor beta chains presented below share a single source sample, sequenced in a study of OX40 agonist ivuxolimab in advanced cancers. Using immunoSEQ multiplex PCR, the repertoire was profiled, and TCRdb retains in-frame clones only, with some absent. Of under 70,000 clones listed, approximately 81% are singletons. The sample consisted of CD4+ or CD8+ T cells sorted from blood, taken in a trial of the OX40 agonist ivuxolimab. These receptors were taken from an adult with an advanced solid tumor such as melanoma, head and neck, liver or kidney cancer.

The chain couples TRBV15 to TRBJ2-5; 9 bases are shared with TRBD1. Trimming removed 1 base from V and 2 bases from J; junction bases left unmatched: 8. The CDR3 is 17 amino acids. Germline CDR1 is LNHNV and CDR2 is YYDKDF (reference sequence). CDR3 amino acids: CATSRGAGTGLQETQYF. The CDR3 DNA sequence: TGTGCCACCAGCAGAGGGGCCGGGACAGGGTTACAAGAGACCCAGTACTTC.

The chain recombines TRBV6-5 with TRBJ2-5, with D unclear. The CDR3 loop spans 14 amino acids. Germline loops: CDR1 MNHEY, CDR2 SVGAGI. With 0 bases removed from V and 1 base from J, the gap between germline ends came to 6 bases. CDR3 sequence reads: CASSYSLSQETQYF. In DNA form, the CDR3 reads TGTGCCAGCAGTTACTCGTTGAGCCAAGAGACCCAGTACTTC.

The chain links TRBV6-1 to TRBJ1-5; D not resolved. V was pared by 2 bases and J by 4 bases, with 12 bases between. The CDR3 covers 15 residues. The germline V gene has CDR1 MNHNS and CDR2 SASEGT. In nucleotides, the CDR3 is TGTGCCAGCAGTGAATCCCGGGTTCGGAATCAGCCCCAGCATTTT. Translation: CASSESRVRNQPQHF.

This CDR3 reads CASSSRRTGTDTQYF. In nucleotides, the CDR3 is TGTGCCAGCAGCTCCCGTAGGACAGGAACAGATACGCAGTATTTT. This chain joins TRBV5-4 and TRBJ2-3, with 7 positions matching TRBD1. CDR1 and CDR2 (germline): SGHNT, YYREEE (reference sequence). The CDR3 spans 15 residues. V shed 3 bases, J shed 3 bases, and the junction held 7 bases outside the gene matches.

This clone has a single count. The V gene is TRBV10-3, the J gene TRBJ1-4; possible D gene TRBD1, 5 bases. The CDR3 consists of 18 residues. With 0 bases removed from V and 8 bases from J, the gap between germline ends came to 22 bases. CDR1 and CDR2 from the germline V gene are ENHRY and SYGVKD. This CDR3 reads CAISESILGRVGFEKLFF. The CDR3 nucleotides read TGTGCCATCAGTGAGTCGATTCTGGGCAGGGTAGGCTTCGAAAAACTGTTTTTT.

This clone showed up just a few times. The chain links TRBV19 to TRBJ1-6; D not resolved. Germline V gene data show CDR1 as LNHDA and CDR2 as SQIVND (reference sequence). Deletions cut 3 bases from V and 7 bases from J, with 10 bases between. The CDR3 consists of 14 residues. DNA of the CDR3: TGTGCCAGTAGTATGAGGCAGGAGAATTCACCCCTCCACTTT. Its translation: CASSMRQENSPLHF.

CDR3 sequence reads: CASSFRASGFAETQYF. DNA of the CDR3: TGTGCCAGCAGTTTCCGGGCTAGCGGGTTTGCAGAGACCCAGTACTTC. V usage is TRBV27 and J usage is TRBJ2-5; 8 nucleotides align to TRBD2. CDR1 and CDR2 from the germline V gene are MNHEY and SMNVEV (reference sequence). After removal of 3 bases from V and 4 bases from J, the junction contained 10 bases not matched to a gene. The CDR3 is 16 residues long.

The CDR3 coding sequence is TGTGCCAGCAGCACAGTCTTTAGCACTGAAGCTTTCTTT. Translated, it gives CASSTVFSTEAFF. V and J are TRBV28 and TRBJ1-1; D uncertain. V lost 6 bases and J 4 bases, leaving 12 bases between the germline ends. Germline V CDR1 and CDR2: MDHEN, SYDVKM. The CDR3 is 13 residues long. The full variable domain, its missing parts supplied by reference TRBV28 and TRBJ1-1, is DVKVTQSSRYLVKRTGEKVFLECVQDMDHENMFWYRQDPGLGLRLIYFSYDVKMKEKGDIPEGYSVSREKKERFSLILESASTNQTSMYLCASSTVFSTEAFFGQGTRLTVV.

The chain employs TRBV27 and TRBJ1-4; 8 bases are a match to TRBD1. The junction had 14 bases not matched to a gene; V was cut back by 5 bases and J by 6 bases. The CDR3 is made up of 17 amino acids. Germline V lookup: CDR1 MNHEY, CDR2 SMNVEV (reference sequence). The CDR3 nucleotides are TGTGCCAGCAGTCCCGGACAGGGTAATATCGGGTATGAAAAACTGTTTTTT. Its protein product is CASSPGQGNIGYEKLFF.

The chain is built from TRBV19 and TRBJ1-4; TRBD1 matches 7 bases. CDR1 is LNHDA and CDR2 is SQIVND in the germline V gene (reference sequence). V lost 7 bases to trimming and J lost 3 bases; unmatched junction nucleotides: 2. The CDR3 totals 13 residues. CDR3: CASKDRPNEKLFF. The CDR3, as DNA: TGTGCCAGTAAGGACAGGCCTAATGAAAAACTGTTTTTT.

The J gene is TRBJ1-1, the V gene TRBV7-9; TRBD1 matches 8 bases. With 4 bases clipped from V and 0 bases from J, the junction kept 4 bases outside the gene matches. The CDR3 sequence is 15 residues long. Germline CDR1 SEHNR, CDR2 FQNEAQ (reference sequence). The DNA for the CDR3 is TGTGCCAGCAGCTCGGACAGGGCCATGAACACTGAAGCTTTCTTT. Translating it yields CASSSDRAMNTEAFF.

The CDR3 DNA follows: TGTGCCAGTACAAGGGGCAGGCCAAACACTGAAGCTTTCTTT. Translated: CASTRGRPNTEAFF. The chain has TRBV19 and TRBJ1-1; weak D call: TRBD1 (5 bases). The CDR3 totals 14 residues. Per the germline V gene, CDR1 is LNHDA and CDR2 is SQIVND (reference sequence). V dropped 7 bases and J dropped 2 bases, with 14 bases sitting between them.

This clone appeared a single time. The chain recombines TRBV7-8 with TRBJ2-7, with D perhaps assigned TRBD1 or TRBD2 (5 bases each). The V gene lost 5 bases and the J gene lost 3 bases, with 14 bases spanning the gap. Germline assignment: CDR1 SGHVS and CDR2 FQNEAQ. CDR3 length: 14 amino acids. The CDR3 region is CASSVTGLSYEQYF. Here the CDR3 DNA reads TGTGCCAGCAGCGTGACGGGGCTTAGCTACGAGCAGTACTTC.

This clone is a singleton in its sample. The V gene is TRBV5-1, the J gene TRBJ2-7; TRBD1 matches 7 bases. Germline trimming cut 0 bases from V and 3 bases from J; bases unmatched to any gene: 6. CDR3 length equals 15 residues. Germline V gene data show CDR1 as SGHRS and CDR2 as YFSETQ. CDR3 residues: CASSLAGTGVYEQYF. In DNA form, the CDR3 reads TGCGCCAGCAGCTTGGCCGGAACAGGGGTCTACGAGCAGTACTTC.

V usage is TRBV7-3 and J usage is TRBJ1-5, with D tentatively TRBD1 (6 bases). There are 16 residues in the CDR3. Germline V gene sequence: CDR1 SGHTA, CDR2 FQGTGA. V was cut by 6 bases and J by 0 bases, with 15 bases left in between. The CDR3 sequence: CASRLARTDSNQPQHF. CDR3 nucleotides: TGTGCCAGCAGACTTGCCCGGACAGATAGCAATCAGCCCCAGCATTTT. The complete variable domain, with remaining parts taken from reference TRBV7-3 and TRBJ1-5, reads GAGVSQTPSNKVTEKGKYVELRCDPISGHTALYWYRQSLGQGPEFLIYFQGTGAADDSGLPNDRFFAVRPEGSVSTLKIQRTERGDSAVYLCASRLARTDSNQPQHFGDGTRLSIL.

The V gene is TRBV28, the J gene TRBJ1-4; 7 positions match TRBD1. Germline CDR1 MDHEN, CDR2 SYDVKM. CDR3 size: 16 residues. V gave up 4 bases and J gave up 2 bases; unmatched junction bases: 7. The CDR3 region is CASSSTGMRTNEKLFF. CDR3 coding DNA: TGTGCCAGCAGTTCGACAGGGATGAGGACTAATGAAAAACTGTTTTTT.

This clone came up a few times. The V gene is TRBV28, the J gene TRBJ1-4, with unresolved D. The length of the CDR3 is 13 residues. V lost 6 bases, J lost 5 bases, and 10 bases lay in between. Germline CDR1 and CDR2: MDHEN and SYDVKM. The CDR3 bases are TGTGCCAGCAGACAAGTGCTAAATGAAAAACTGTTTTTT. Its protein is CASRQVLNEKLFF.

The DNA of the CDR3 is TGTGCCACCCAGCCACAGGATCTCGGCTACACCTTC. Its translation: CATQPQDLGYTF. This chain links TRBV6-1 with TRBJ1-2; D possibly corresponds to TRBD1 (5 bases). V dropped 10 bases and J dropped 8 bases, with 17 bases sitting between them. The CDR3 has 12 amino acids. CDR1 and CDR2 (germline): MNHNS, SASEGT.

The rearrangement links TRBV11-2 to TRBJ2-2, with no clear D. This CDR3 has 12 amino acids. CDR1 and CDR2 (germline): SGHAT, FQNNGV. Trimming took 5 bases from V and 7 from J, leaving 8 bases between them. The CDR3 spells CASSPWHGELFF. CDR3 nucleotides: TGTGCCAGCAGCCCCTGGCACGGGGAGCTGTTTTTT.

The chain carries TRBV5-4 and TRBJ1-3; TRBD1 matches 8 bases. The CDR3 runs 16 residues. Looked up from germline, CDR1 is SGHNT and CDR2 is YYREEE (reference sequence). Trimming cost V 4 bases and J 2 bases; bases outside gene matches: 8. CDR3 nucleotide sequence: TGTGCCAGCAGCATGTGGACAGGGAGGACTGGAAACACCATATATTTT. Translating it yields CASSMWTGRTGNTIYF.